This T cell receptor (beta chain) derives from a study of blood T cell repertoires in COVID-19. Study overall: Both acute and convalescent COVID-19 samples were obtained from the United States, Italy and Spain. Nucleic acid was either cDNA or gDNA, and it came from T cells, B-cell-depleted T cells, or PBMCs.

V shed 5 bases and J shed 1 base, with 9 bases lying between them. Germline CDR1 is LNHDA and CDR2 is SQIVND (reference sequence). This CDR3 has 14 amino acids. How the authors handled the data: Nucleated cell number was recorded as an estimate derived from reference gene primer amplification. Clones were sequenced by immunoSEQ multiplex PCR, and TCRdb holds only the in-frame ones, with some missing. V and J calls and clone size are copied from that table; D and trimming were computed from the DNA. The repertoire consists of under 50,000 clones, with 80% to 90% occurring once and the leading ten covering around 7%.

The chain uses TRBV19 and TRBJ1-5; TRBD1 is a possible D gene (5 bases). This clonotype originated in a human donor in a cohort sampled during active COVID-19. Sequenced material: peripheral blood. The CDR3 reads CASSGGGSNQPQHF. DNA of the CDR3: TGTGCCAGTAGTGGGGGGGGGAGCAATCAGCCCCAGCATTTT.